This T cell receptor (beta chain) was obtained from a study of blood T cell repertoires in COVID-19 (dated by TCRdb to the early 2020s). Some background on the complete study: Collaborator samples came from the United States, Italy and Spain and covered acute and convalescent phases of COVID-19. The prospective study material was composed of cDNA or gDNA derived from T cells, B-cell-depleted T cells, or PBMCs. The dataset comprised deeply sampled blood TCRbeta repertoires from subjects exposed to, actively infected with, or recovered from COVID-19. The repertoires were released in a freely available public database intended as a resource for research on the immune response to SARS-CoV-2. The samples were drawn from the first 160 participants of the ongoing ImmuneRACE study and from 1,254 subjects provided by 6 global collaborators. Nearly every sample came with metadata listing a de-identified subject ID, COVID-19 status, age in years and sex. Where available, HLA class I and class II types were obtained from metadata supplied by the sample provider rather than from assay-based typing. Broad study findings and their caveats: The quantity of clinical and demographic metadata differed by source and by participant and was supplied without curation.

This clone is a singleton in its sample. Its antigen is currently not known. This CDR3 fails to terminate in the conserved phenylalanine or tryptophan, so it likely reflects a read error. Collaborating institutions collected whole blood in K2EDTA tubes following their own protocols. Collaborator samples were shipped for TCRbeta analysis as frozen whole blood, isolated PBMCs, or DNA extracted from either sample type. TCRbeta CDR3 regions were amplified from genomic DNA by means of the immunoSEQ Assay, a bias-controlled multiplex PCR. In the authors' own workflow: The number of nucleated cells in each sample was estimated by amplification of reference gene primers within the assay. To quantify the absolute abundance of each unique TCRbeta CDR3 rearrangement, sequence reads were collapsed and filtered. For each sample, productive Simpson clonality was calculated as the square root of Simpson's diversity index over productive rearrangements. The immuneACCESS repertoire file appears here via TCRdb, limited to in-frame rearrangements. These files lack a portion of the clones; in checked studies, under half of the deficit traces to unresolved V genes, and the cause of the others is not known. That table gives V, J and clone size, and the DNA gave D and trimming. The sample table records 90,000 to 100,000 clones; roughly 84% of these occur just once. The top ten clonotypes cover roughly 6.3% of the sample.

This TCR came from a man aged 55-75 years with acute or convalescent COVID-19. Sequenced sample: peripheral blood.

The encoded CDR3 is CASSPSGSTEAFL. The DNA sequence is as follows: TGTGCCAGCAGTCCCTCAGGGTCCACTGAAGCTTTCCTT. The V and J segments used are TRBV6-5 and TRBJ1-1; the D gene is perhaps TRBD1, on 5 matching bases. The germline V gene specifies MNHEY as CDR1 and SVGAGI as CDR2. 13 amino acids form the CDR3, both terminal residues included. Only the CDR3 part of the read is kept: 39 bases, read in frame from the first base. V loses 5 bases of germline sequence and J loses 4 bases, and the interval between the two ends is 11 bases.